These 3 T cell receptor beta chains came from one sample sequenced in a study of beta chain features in type 1 diabetes. Study-wide points: Type 1 diabetes patients showed a moderate but significant shortening of TCRB CDR3s in all four CD4+ subsets.

The isolated RNA, all of it, was reverse transcribed, so expressed TCRB transcripts were what got sequenced. Assay used: immunoSEQ multiplex PCR; TCRdb lists only in-frame clones, some missing. The data contain around 650,000 clones, around 12% of them singletons. These receptors' antigens are unknown. Sequences were obtained from naive CD4+ T cells from blood. Receptors were obtained from a man aged 30 to 39 with type 1 diabetes.

The J gene is TRBJ2-7, the V gene TRBV28; D perhaps matches TRBD1 (5 bases). The CDR3 sequence is 13 residues long. Germline V gene lookup returns CDR1 MDHEN and CDR2 SYDVKM. Trimming took 5 bases from V and 4 from J, leaving 12 bases between them. Here the CDR3 reads CASSPLGAYEQYF. The CDR3 nucleotides read TGTGCCAGCAGTCCCCTTGGGGCTTACGAGCAGTACTTC. The variable domain in full, completed from reference TRBV28 and TRBJ2-7, reads DVKVTQSSRYLVKRTGEKVFLECVQDMDHENMFWYRQDPGLGLRLIYFSYDVKMKEKGDIPEGYSVSREKKERFSLILESASTNQTSMYLCASSPLGAYEQYFGPGTRLTVT.

The chain joins TRBV9 to TRBJ2-7; D uncertain. V lost 4 bases to trimming and J lost 7 bases, with 12 bases between them. In germline, CDR1 is SGDLS, CDR2 YYNGEE. This CDR3 is 12 amino acids long. The CDR3 is CASSPAHGEQYF. The CDR3 DNA sequence: TGTGCCAGCAGCCCCGCACATGGAGAGCAGTACTTC. Full variable domain (outside the CDR3, taken from reference TRBV9 and TRBJ2-7): DSGVTQTPKHLITATGQRVTLRCSPRSGDLSVYWYQQSLDQGLQFLIQYYNGEERAKGNILERFSAQQFPDLHSELNLSSLELGDSALYFCASSPAHGEQYFGPGTRLTVT.

CDR3 loop: CASSVGMPNQPQHF. The DNA of the CDR3 is TGTGCCAGCAGCGTAGGAATGCCCAATCAGCCCCAGCATTTT. The rearrangement uses TRBV9 and TRBJ1-5; D gene ambiguous. Germline V gives CDR1 SGDLS, CDR2 YYNGEE. This CDR3 region has 14 residues. Trimming left V 0 bases short and J 3 bases short, with 7 bases between.